This T cell receptor (beta chain) was captured by sequencing in a study of blood T cells in healthy people across ages (dated by TCRdb to the mid-2010s). Study-wide context: In model experiments, roughly one uniquely barcoded TCR beta cDNA molecule per two T cells was captured by template switching. To track age-related changes in TCR beta repertoire diversity, the study relied on deep sequencing normalized with unique cDNA molecular identifiers. The donors were divided into four age groups: young (average approximately 17 years), middle-aged (under 40), aged (around 59) and long-lived (roughly 82). To avoid experimental bias, donors of different ages were randomly spread across the sequencing lanes. Two additional independent replicas of 1 million unique cDNA reads from the same blood draw were analyzed for two donors (one aged 18 to 30 and one aged 80 or older).

Reading the germline V gene gives CDR1 SGHTA and CDR2 FQGNSA. Relative to germline, V is missing 4 bases and J is missing 1 base, with 3 bases of the junction outside any gene match. The CDR3 contains 16 residues, cysteine and phenylalanine counted. Of all the DNA, just the CDR3 is kept, 48 bases in frame from base 1. Library preparation employed 5' RACE. Instrument used: Illumina HiSeq 2500. The second PCR ran for roughly 7 to 11 cycles and used a J-beta primer mix along with a sample-barcoded 5' primer. A unique molecular identifier was introduced onto each TCR beta cDNA molecule by a template-switch 5' adaptor carrying 12 random nucleotides. Each sample yielded at least 2.5 million CDR3-containing paired-end reads. All of the RNA was converted into first-strand cDNA using the Mint cDNA synthesis kit, with a TRBC-specific oligonucleotide serving as the primer. Following uracil-DNA glycosylase treatment, a first 18-cycle PCR with universal primers M1SS and BC2_uni_R was performed on all cDNA. On the study's bioinformatics: Normalization of each sample was performed by random selection of 1 million high-quality reads, each carrying a distinct molecular identifier. Reads with shared molecular identifiers were discarded instead of being binned into consensus sequences. MiTCR, with a Q25 quality threshold and the strictest error-elimination algorithm, was used for CDR3 identification, clonotype clustering and error correction. A nonparametric unseen species model with Euler transformation was used to estimate lower-bound total TCR beta diversity. The raw public data were reprocessed by TCRdb itself: fastp quality trimming at Q25, MiXCR clonotype calling, in-frame beta chains only. A single entry per CDR3 protein holds the most common genes and DNA from its merged rows. TCRdb, not the authors, supplied the V and J calls. The table for this sample lists 850,000 to 1,000,000 distinct CDR3 sequences; 40% to 60% of them were counted only once. The ten top clones hold over 10% of the sample.

The approximately 39 donors, aged about 6 to 100 years, were systemically healthy Caucasian individuals from Russia. Each donor gave about 11 milliliters of peripheral blood, drawn into EDTA-treated Vacutainer tubes. Ficoll-Paque density-gradient centrifugation was used to isolate PBMCs, with at least 7 million obtained per sample. Trizol reagent was used to extract total RNA from the PBMCs, yielding at least 5 micrograms per sample. The percentages of naive CD45RAhigh/CD27high T cells were determined by flow cytometry on a PBMC aliquot from every donor. Study-level results and caveats: Donor CMV infection status was unknown, potentially confounding age-related changes in expanded clonotypes. A strong correlation was found between observed TCR beta diversity and the percentage of naive T cells measured by flow cytometry. Because profiling used bulk unsorted PBMCs, naive and antigen-experienced compartments could not be compared conclusively. Estimates of total diversity based on one million sequenced T cells were regarded as lower bounds and as underestimates. Compared with the aged group, more naive CD4+ T cells, fewer expanded clones and increased TCR diversity were shown by the long-lived group, suggesting age selection. As age increased, observed TCR beta diversity per million T cells dropped in a roughly linear way, and a significant reduction was already evident by age approximately 40.

Notes on this clonotype: The antigen it binds to is not known. Base qualities are missing; no much larger clone stands one base away.

This clonotype was sampled from a man aged 30 to 39 in good health. The sequence is built from TRBV7-2 and TRBJ2-1; 11 central nucleotides agree with TRBD2. Sequenced: blood. The CDR3 protein is CASSSRTSGSYNEQFF. The bases read TGTGCCAGCAGCTCCCGGACTAGCGGGTCCTACAATGAGCAGTTCTTC.